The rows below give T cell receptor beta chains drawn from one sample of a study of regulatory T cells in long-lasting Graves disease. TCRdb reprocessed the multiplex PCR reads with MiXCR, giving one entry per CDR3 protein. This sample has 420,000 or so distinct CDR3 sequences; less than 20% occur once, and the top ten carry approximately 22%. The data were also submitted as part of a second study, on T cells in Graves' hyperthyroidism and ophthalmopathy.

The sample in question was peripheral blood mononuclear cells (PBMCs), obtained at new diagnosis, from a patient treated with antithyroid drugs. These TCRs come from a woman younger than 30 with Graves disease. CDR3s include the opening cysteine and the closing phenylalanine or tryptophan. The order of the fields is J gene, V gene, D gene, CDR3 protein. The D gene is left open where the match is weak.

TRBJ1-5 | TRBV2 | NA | CASRYLTGNQPQHF
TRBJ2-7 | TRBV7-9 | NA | CASSLPGNSYEQYF
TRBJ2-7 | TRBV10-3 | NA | CAISEDAYEQYF
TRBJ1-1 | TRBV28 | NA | CASMGRIGVGKGNTEAFF
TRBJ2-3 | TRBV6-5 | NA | CASSYSPADTDTQYF
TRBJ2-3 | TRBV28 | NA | CASSLKAGLSTDTQYF
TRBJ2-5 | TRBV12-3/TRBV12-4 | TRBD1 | CASSFGQGVRETQYF
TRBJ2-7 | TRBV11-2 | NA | CASSLGVLNDEQYF
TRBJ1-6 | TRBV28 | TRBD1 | CASRRQGVTNSPLHF
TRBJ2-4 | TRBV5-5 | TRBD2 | CASSLAASGREKNIQYF
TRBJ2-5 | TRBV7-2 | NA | CASSKAGWGETQYF
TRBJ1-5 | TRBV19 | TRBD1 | CASRTTGGNNQPQHF
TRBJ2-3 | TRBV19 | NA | CASKAVSTDTQYF
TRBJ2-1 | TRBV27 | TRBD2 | CASSSGLAGLDEQFF
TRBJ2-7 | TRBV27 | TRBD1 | CASSLSSGQGSYEQYF
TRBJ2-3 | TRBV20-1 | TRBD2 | CSARDYLGPGTDTQYF
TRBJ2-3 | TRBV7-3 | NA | CASSLTIHPGTDTQYF
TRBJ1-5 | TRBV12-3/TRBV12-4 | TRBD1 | CASNLGTGYAQPQHF
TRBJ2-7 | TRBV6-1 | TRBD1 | CASSGRQGYEQYF
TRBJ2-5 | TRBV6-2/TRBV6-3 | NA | CASRKTGEGETQYF
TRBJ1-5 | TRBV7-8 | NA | CASSLGQGWDQPQHF
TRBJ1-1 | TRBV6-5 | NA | CASSYLDGEAFF
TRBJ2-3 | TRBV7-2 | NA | CASSLLGGIDTQYF
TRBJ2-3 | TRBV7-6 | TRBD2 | CASSPLAGGADTQYF
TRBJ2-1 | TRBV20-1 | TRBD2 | CSARDGLAGDYNEQFF
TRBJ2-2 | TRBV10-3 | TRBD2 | CAIKAGGLQRSTGELFF
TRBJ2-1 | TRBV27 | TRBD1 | CASTRDRGWNEQFF
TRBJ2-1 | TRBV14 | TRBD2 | CASSGLSYNEQFF
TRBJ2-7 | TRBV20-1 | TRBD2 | CSARDPGGTYEQYF